What follows describes a single T cell receptor (beta chain). Its antigen is not identified. V was cut by 4 bases and J by 1 base, with 8 bases left in between. Germline lookup yields CDR1 SGDLS and CDR2 YYNGEE. This CDR3 is built from 13 residues. This sample was taken from a study of T-cell memory formation after mild COVID-19. Barcoded TCR alpha and TCR beta cDNA libraries with UMIs came from 5'RACE using constant-segment primers. TCRdb re-analysed the 5' RACE reads in MiXCR, keeping a single row per CDR3 protein. Of about 400,000 distinct CDR3 sequences listed, around a sixth are singletons. Notes on the study in general: Clones which contracted sat mainly in CM and EM if CD4+, and in EMRA if CD8+. Among clones contracting day 15 to 85, CD4/CD8 was balanced, whereas later expanders leaned CD4+. Whether day 37 second-wave clones are SARS-CoV-2-specific was not confirmed.

The chain employs TRBV9 and TRBJ1-1; D is uncertain. This TCR derives from a man younger than 30 who had mild COVID-19 (a few samples of this study predate the infection). Cell type and time point are not known. Sequencing was done on a sample of PBMCs or a T cell subset sorted from them (not recorded which). CDR3 amino acids: CASSTHPNTEAFF. The CDR3 DNA reads as TGTGCCAGCAGCACTCATCCGAACACTGAAGCTTTCTTT. Full variable domain (missing parts from reference TRBV9 and TRBJ1-1): DSGVTQTPKHLITATGQRVTLRCSPRSGDLSVYWYQQSLDQGLQFLIQYYNGEERAKGNILERFSAQQFPDLHSELNLSSLELGDSALYFCASSTHPNTEAFFGQGTRLTVV.